The T cell receptor beta chain under discussion was sequenced for a study of cytotoxic CD8 clonotypes in ibrutinib-treated CLL. Whole-study context: The subjects consisted of about a dozen relapsed/refractory and about 14 treatment-naive individuals, with 17 to 18 IGHV unmutated. Study-level results: Rare overall, public clonotypes shrank or held steady under therapy.

This clone has a handful of counts. The antigen remains undetermined. The germline CDR1 and CDR2 sequences are MDHEN and SYDVKM. The CDR3 is 20 amino acids. Trimming cost V 6 bases and J 4 bases; bases outside gene matches: 20. Deep sequencing aimed at 1 in 200,000 to 1 in 1 million T cells' resolution. Repertoires were generated with immunoSEQ multiplex PCR, while TCRdb's copy carries only in-frame clones and drops some. The sample includes some 160,000 clones, roughly 80% of them seen just once. The sample was PBMCs, taken after 12 months of ibrutinib treatment. The chain uses TRBV28 and TRBJ2-3, with TRBD2 matching 12 bases. The receptor comes from a human donor with chronic lymphocytic leukemia. The CDR3 nucleotides read TGTGCCAGCAGACCCCTGAAGGGACTAGCGGGCTCCCTGGCTCCAGATACGCAGTATTTT. Its protein is CASRPLKGLAGSLAPDTQYF.